Below, 5 T cell receptor beta chains from the same sample are listed, as sequenced in a study of T cell changes during pregnancy in multiple sclerosis. The method was immunoSEQ multiplex PCR; TCRdb's version includes in-frame clones alone and lacks a portion of them. The table records some 120,000 clones, roughly 96% of them present only once. The sample consisted of peripheral blood, taken after pregnancy. All receptors derive from a female donor with multiple sclerosis, enrolled in a pregnancy study.

This chain connects TRBV4-1 to TRBJ2-3; D ambiguous. The ends were cut back, 1 base at V and 3 bases at J, with 5 bases in the middle. From germline, CDR1 is MGHRA and CDR2 YSYEKL. The CDR3 loop spans 13 amino acids. For the CDR3, the DNA is TGCGCCAGCAGCCAAGCTAGGACAGATACGCAGTATTTT. Translation gives CASSQARTDTQYF.

On this clone: Its ends do not fully match the called genes, so a read error is possible. The rearrangement links TRBV7-7 to TRBJ2-5; weak D call: TRBD1 (5 bases). Germline loops: CDR1 SSHAT, CDR2 FNYEAQ (reference sequence). The length of the CDR3 is 13 residues. This chain's CDR3 is CASSPRQQETQYF. Written as DNA, the CDR3 is TGTGCTAGCAGCCCACGACAGCAAGAGACCCAGTACTTC.

The V gene is TRBV5-4, the J gene TRBJ2-7; 12 bases fit TRBD2. V shed 4 bases and J 6 bases; nucleotides not matched to a gene: 14. CDR1 and CDR2 from the germline V gene are SGHNT and YYREEE (reference sequence). This CDR3 spans 17 amino acids. CDR3 sequence (DNA): TGTGCCAGCAGCCTGCCGACTAGCGGGAGAGGTTTGGGCGAGCAGTACTTC. Translation gives CASSLPTSGRGLGEQYF.

The chain combines TRBV13 with TRBJ2-5, with no clear D. This CDR3 spans 13 amino acids. V lost 0 bases, J lost 5 bases, and 7 bases lay in between. CDR1 is PRHDT, CDR2 FYEKMQ, per germline (reference sequence). CDR3 in DNA: TGTGCCAGCAGCTTAGGTAGTTCGGAGACCCAGTACTTC. This sequence encodes CASSLGSSETQYF.

The V gene is TRBV13, the J gene TRBJ2-1, with TRBD2 matching 11 bases. This CDR3 spans 14 amino acids. With 7 bases clipped from V and 6 bases from J, the junction kept 5 bases outside the gene matches. Germline CDR1 PRHDT, CDR2 FYEKMQ (reference sequence). The chain's CDR3 is CASNRLAGINEQFF. CDR3 coding DNA: TGTGCCAGCAACAGACTAGCGGGGATCAATGAGCAGTTCTTC.